This is a list of T cell receptor beta chains from one sample in a study of beta chain features in type 1 diabetes. Sequencing used immunoSEQ multiplex PCR; TCRdb keeps in-frame clones, though not all of them. The profile shows fewer than 450,000 clones, approximately 15% of them singletons. The sequenced material came from naive CD4+ T cells from blood. These receptors all stem from a woman aged 18-29 years with type 1 diabetes. CDR3s leave out the opening cysteine and the closing phenylalanine or tryptophan. Each record gives: V gene, CDR3 protein.

>TRBV10-3
AIQGTAWSSGANVLT
>TRBV18
ASSPGQTMTYEQY
>TRBV10-3
AISEYSSNTEAF
>TRBV29-1
SVGGRTGTSGSYNEQF
>TRBV2
ASRPGLVYNEQF
>TRBV7-7
ASSLTSANEQF
>TRBV9
ASSVVAANTGELF
>TRBV7-2
ASSLVGLGAYEQY
>TRBV27
ASRDRAPDTQY
>TRBV10-2
ATKRSPGKDEQY
>TRBV19
ASSIGRGPYNEQF
>TRBV19
ASKSGAYNQPQH
>TRBV27
ASRDPGQGDIRELF
>TRBV7-3
ASSGEALTSTDTQY
>TRBV11-1
ASSPRTGSYEQY
>TRBV28
ASIMDTSNQPQH
>TRBV7-9
ASSFGEASTDTQY
>TRBV28
ASLRGDKGYKTQY
>TRBV18
ASSLLLAGVSNEQF
>TRBV28
ASSVRGTEAF
>TRBV9
ASSVGGSLAEPQH
>TRBV5-4
ASSLGPSGRGEWQY
>TRBV7-2
ASSLAGLGTGGYEQF
>TRBV30
AAHSGPYNEQF
>TRBV5-4
ASSLRTSGYNEQF
>TRBV15
ATMRLEYNEQF
>TRBV18
ASSLIQGYEQY
>TRBV20-1
SAPEGTQY
>TRBV7-9
ASGRAGGPNEQF
>TRBV9
ASRKREADEQF
>TRBV4-3
ASSQGGQPTGEAF
>TRBV5-1
ASSSTSGQETQY
>TRBV5-1
ASSLDSPSNQPQH
>TRBV20-1
SVLAKNIQY
>TRBV29-1
SVEDGWDRESGYT
>TRBV18
ASSLLAGAVNEQF
>TRBV30
AWRQGLKLF
>TRBV4-3
ASSQAGLAGGRGETQY
>TRBV9
ASSPRAEGRDTQY
>TRBV7-9
ASSLRRDTEAF
>TRBV27
ASRSVAGGETQY
>TRBV5-1
ASSPGSSGTGELF
>TRBV18
ASSPPTSEKLF
>TRBV14
ASSHVRDSTYNEQF
>TRBV19
ASRTGTGNTGELF
>TRBV30
AWSVLAYEQY